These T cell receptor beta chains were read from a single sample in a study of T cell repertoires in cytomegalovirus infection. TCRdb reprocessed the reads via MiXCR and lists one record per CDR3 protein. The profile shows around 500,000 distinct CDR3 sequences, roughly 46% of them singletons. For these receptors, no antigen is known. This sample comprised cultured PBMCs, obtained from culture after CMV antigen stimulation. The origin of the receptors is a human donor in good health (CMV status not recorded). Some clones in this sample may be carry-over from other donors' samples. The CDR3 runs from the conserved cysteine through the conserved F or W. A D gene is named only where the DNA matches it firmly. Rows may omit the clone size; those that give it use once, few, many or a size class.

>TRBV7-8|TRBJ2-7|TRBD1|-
TGTGCCAGCAGGAGACAGGGAAGCCCCTACGAGCAGTACTTC
CASRRQGSPYEQYF
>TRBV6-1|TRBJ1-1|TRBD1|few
TGTGCCAGCAGTGCAAGGACAGGGGGACGTATGAACACTGAAGCTTTCTTT
CASSARTGGRMNTEAFF
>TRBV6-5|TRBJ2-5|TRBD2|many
TGTGCCAGCAGTTACTGGTGGGGGGGAGGGAAAGAGACCCAGTACTTC
CASSYWWGGGKETQYF
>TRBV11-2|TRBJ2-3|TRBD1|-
TGTGCCAGCAGCTTAGCGCAGGGGGCCCCCACAGATACGCAGTATTTT
CASSLAQGAPTDTQYF
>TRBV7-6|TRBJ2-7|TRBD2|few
TGTGCCAGCAGCGGGACTAGCGAGGCCTACGAGCAGTACTTC
CASSGTSEAYEQYF
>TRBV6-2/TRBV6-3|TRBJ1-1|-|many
TGTGCCAGCACCCGTACCGGGGAAGCCACTGAAGCTTTCTTT
CASTRTGEATEAFF
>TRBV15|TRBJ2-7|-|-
TGTGCCACCAGCAGAGGCATCGGCACCGGCTACGAGCAGTACTTC
CATSRGIGTGYEQYF
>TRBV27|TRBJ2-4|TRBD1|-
TGTGCCAGCAGGCCGGGACAGCAAAACATTCAGTACTTC
CASRPGQQNIQYF
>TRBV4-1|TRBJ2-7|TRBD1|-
TGCGCCAGCAGCCAGGGACAGGGATCCCTCTACGAGCAGTACTTC
CASSQGQGSLYEQYF
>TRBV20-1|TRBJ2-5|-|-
TGCAGTGCTCCGCCTAGCGAGAGGGAAGAGACCCAGTACTTC
CSAPPSEREETQYF
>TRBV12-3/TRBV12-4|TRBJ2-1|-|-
TGTGCCAGCAGTTTTAGTACGGACGGAGCGTTCTTC
CASSFSTDGAFF
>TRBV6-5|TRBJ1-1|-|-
TGTGCCAGCAGTTACTCGATTGCTCGCCTTGGGACTGAAGCTTTCTTT
CASSYSIARLGTEAFF
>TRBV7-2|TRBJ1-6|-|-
TGTGCCAGCAGCTTATGGCAGAATAATTCACCCCTCCACTTT
CASSLWQNNSPLHF
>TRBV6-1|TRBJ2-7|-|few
TGTGCCAGCAGTCGCCGGGGGCTCTACGAGCAGTACTTC
CASSRRGLYEQYF
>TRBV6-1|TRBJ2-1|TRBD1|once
TGTGCCAGCAGTGATTTTTTTTGGACAGGGGTTAGCAATGAGCAGTTCTTC
CASSDFFWTGVSNEQFF
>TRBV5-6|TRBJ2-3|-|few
TGTGCCAGCAGCTTGAGGCGGACTGGGGATACGCAGTATTTT
CASSLRRTGDTQYF
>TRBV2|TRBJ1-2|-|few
TGTGCCAGCAGTGAAGTCGGCGGATATGGCTACACCTTC
CASSEVGGYGYTF
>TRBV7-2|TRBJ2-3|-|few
TGTGCCAGCGGGCGACGGGCAGATACGCAGTATTTT
CASGRRADTQYF
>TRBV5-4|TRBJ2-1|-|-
TGTGCCAGCAGCCGGGGCGCAGGCCGGTCAAATGAGCAGTTCTTC
CASSRGAGRSNEQFF
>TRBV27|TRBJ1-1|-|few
TGTGCCAGCAGTTTATCCGGTTGGTCGGCAGCGTACACTGAAGCTTTCTTT
CASSLSGWSAAYTEAFF
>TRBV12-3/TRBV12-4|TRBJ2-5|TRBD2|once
TGTGCCAGCAGTAACTCCCTTGGACTAGCGGGGTTGAAAGAGACCCAGTACTTC
CASSNSLGLAGLKETQYF
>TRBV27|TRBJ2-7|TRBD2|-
TGTGCCAGCAGTTTAGAGGGACTAGACGTCGAGCAGTACTTC
CASSLEGLDVEQYF
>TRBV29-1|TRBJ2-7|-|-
TGCAGCGTTGGTGGAAGCGGACAGAGGAGTTACGAGCAGTACTTC
CSVGGSGQRSYEQYF
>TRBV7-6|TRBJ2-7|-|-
TGTGCCAGCAGCTTGGGTGGGCCCGGACAGAACTACGAGCAGTACTTC
CASSLGGPGQNYEQYF
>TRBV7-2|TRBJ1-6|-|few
TGTGCCAGCAGCGCTACGGGCAGGGTTCGATCCCTCCACTTT
CASSATGRVRSLHF
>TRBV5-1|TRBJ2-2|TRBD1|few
TGCGCCAGCAGCGGCGGGACAGGGGGGAACACCGGGGAGCTGTTTTTT
CASSGGTGGNTGELFF
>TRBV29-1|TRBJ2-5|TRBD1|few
TGCAGCGTTGTAATGTTTGGTGGGGGACAGGGGGGGGAGACCCAGTACTTC
CSVVMFGGGQGGETQYF
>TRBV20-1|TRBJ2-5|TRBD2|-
TGCAGTGCTAGAGGCACGAAGCGGGGGCCCCAAGAGACCCAGTACTTC
CSARGTKRGPQETQYF
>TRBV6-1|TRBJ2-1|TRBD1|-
TGTGCCAGCAGTATAAGGGGGCTGGAGCAGTTCTTC
CASSIRGLEQFF
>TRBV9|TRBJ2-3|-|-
TGTGCCAGCAGCGTAGGGGGACTGGTCACAGATACGCAGTATTTT
CASSVGGLVTDTQYF
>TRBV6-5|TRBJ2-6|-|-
TGTGCCAGCAGTAGGGGGGGGGGCTCTGGGGCCAACGTCCTGACTTTC
CASSRGGGSGANVLTF
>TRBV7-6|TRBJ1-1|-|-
TGTGCCAGCAGCTTAGCCCCGGGTAGCACTGAAGCTTTCTTT
CASSLAPGSTEAFF
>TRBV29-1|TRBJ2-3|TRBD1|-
TGCAGCGTTTTGGGGACAGGCCGGGCAGATACGCAGTATTTT
CSVLGTGRADTQYF
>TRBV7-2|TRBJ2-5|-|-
TGTGCCAGCAGCTTAAACCCGGGAGTGGAAGAGACCCAGTACTTC
CASSLNPGVEETQYF
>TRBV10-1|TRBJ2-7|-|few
TGCGCCAGCAGTGCAACTGGGGACGGTTCTTACTTC
CASSATGDGSYF
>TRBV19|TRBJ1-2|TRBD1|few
TGTGCCAGTAGTAGCATGGACAGGGTCAGTCGACGTTATGGCTACACCTTC
CASSSMDRVSRRYGYTF
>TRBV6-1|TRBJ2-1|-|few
TGTGCCAGCAGCCCATCGCGGTCCAGCTCCTACAATGAGCAGTTCTTC
CASSPSRSSSYNEQFF
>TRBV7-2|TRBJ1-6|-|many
TGTGCCAGCAGCTTAATACAGGGTCCTTCACCCCTCCACTTT
CASSLIQGPSPLHF
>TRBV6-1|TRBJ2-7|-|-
TGTGCCAGCACCCTAGAGCCGACAGTGGGGAGCTACGAGCAGTACTTC
CASTLEPTVGSYEQYF
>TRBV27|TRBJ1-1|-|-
TGTGCCAGCCGAGGCATGAACACTGAAGCTTTCTTT
CASRGMNTEAFF
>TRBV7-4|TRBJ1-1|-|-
TGTGCCAGCAGCTTAAGTCGAGAGGGGAACACTGAAGCTTTCTTT
CASSLSREGNTEAFF
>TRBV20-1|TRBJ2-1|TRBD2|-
TGCAGTGCTAGTCGGCGAGGCGGGGGGGTTTACAATGAGCAGTTCTTC
CSASRRGGGVYNEQFF
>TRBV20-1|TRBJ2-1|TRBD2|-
TGCAGTGCTAGAGGGGGAGCGGGAGGGCCGAACAATGAGCAGTTCTTC
CSARGGAGGPNNEQFF
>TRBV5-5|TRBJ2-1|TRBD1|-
TGTGCCAGCAGCTCCCGAGCGAGACAGGGGTTGAATGAGCAGTTCTTC
CASSSRARQGLNEQFF
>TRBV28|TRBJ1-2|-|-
TGTGCCAGCATCCCCTCAGGTTTTCAGTTCTATGGCTACACCTTC
CASIPSGFQFYGYTF
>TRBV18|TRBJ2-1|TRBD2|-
TGTGCCAGCTCACAACTCAGCGGGAGGGTGAATGAGCAGTTCTTC
CASSQLSGRVNEQFF
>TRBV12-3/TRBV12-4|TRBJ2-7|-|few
TGTGCCAGCAGCCGGGGGATATCCTACGAGCAGTACTTC
CASSRGISYEQYF
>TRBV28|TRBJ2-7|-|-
TGTGCCAGCAGTGCCCCACGCGGGGTAACGGGCTACGAGCAGTACTTC
CASSAPRGVTGYEQYF
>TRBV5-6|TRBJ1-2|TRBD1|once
TGTGCCAGCAGCTCCACAATAAGCTTTGACAGGGGTGGCTACACCTTC
CASSSTISFDRGGYTF
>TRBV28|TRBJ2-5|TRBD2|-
TGTGCCAGCAGACCCCCCTCTAGCGGGAGAGTTCAAGAGACCCAGTACTTC
CASRPPSSGRVQETQYF